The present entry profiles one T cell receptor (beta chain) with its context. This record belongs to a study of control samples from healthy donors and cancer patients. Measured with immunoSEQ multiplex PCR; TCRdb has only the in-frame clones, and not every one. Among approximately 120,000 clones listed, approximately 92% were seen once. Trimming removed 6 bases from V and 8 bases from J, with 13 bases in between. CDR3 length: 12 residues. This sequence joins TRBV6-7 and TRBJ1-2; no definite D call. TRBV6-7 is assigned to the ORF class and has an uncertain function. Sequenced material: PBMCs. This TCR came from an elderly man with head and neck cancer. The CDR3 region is CASSSRPHGYTF. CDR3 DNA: TGTGCCAGCAGCTCAAGACCTCACGGCTACACCTTC.